The clone carrying this T cell receptor beta chain appeared once. What it binds is unknown. The V gene's germline CDR1 is WNHNN and CDR2 SYGVQD (reference sequence). Trimming cost V 3 bases and J 7 bases; bases outside gene matches: 8. The CDR3 covers 14 residues. Primers for the PCR totalled 60 Vbeta and 13 Jbeta. The method was immunoSEQ multiplex PCR; TCRdb's version includes in-frame clones alone and lacks a portion of them. This table holds 100,000 to 150,000 clones, around three quarters found once. This entry belongs to a study of cytomegalovirus exposure and HLA in healthy donors. Study-wide findings and caveats: Productive rates of about 90% or about 30% were seen for most TCR beta V segments in an earlier analysis.

The TCR sequence derives from a woman aged 45-65 years in good health and CMV-seronegative. The chain uses TRBV10-1 and TRBJ2-7; 8 nucleotides line up with TRBD1. Source material: PBMCs. DNA of the CDR3: TGCGCCAGCAGTGAATCCAGGGGGCATGGAGAGCAGTACTTC. The encoded protein is CASSESRGHGEQYF.